The 5 T cell receptor beta chains below were found in one sample sequenced in a study of OX40 agonist ivuxolimab in advanced cancers. Clones were read by immunoSEQ multiplex PCR, and TCRdb kept only the in-frame ones, dropping some. Found here are roughly 80,000 clones, 65% to 90% of them singletons; the top ten hold approximately 0.61%. Specimen: CD4+ or CD8+ T cells sorted from blood, collected in a trial of the OX40 agonist ivuxolimab. The receptors were gathered from an adult with an advanced solid tumor such as melanoma, head and neck, liver or kidney cancer.

This clone has only one observation. The chain joins TRBV7-2 to TRBJ1-2; no definite D call. V lost 1 base, J lost 4 bases, and 10 bases lay in between. The length of the CDR3 is 14 residues. The germline V gene encodes CDR1 SGHTA and CDR2 FQGNSA. DNA of the CDR3: TGTGCCAGCAGCTTAGGGGTCCAGTTCTATGGCTACACCTTC. Its translation is CASSLGVQFYGYTF.

The chain joins TRBV5-1 to TRBJ2-5, with 14 positions matching TRBD2. V shed 5 bases, J shed 5 bases, and the junction held 5 bases outside the gene matches. This CDR3 region has 15 residues. Germline V gene lookup returns CDR1 SGHRS and CDR2 YFSETQ. CDR3 sequence (DNA): TGCGCCAGCAGACCGGGACTAGCGGGGGTGGAGACCCAGTACTTC. This translates into CASRPGLAGVETQYF.

The chain has TRBV5-1 and TRBJ1-1, with D possibly being TRBD1 (6 bases). Germline CDR1 reads SGHRS; CDR2 reads YFSETQ. The CDR3 has 15 residues. Trimming pared 4 bases from V and 1 base from J, leaving 14 bases between. The CDR3 DNA reads TGCGCCAGCAGCCGGGAGACAGGAGGGAACACTGAAGCTTTCTTT. It yields the protein CASSRETGGNTEAFF.

This clone was observed a few times. J is TRBJ1-3 and V is TRBV21-1. TRBV21-1 is a documented pseudogene. The CDR3 totals 14 residues. The CDR3 sequence is CASIPSGSGNTIYF. Written as DNA, the CDR3 is TGTGCCAGCATCCCCAGTGGATCTGGAAACACCATATATTTT.

This clone was found once. The rearrangement uses TRBV6-5 and TRBJ2-1, with 11 positions matching TRBD1. Germline V CDR1 and CDR2: MNHEY, SVGAGI. CDR3 length: 14 amino acids. V was pared by 6 bases and J by 13 bases, with 11 bases of the junction left unmatched. The CDR3 sequence is CASRPADRGRNQFF. The DNA of the CDR3 is TGTGCCAGCAGACCGGCGGACAGGGGGCGGAACCAGTTCTTC.